These 11 T cell receptor beta chains originate from one sample sequenced in a study of cytomegalovirus exposure and HLA in healthy donors. TCRdb's copy holds only in-frame clones and misses some; the assay was immunoSEQ multiplex PCR. Seen here are about 120,000 clones, 90% to 97% observed once, and the top ten hold 1.7%. The specimen sequenced was PBMCs. The receptors here all came from a man in his late teens or twenties in good health and CMV-seronegative.

The rearrangement joins TRBV7-2 to TRBJ1-2; the D gene is possibly TRBD1 (5 bases). CDR1 SGHTA and CDR2 FQGNSA come from the germline V gene. V was pared by 7 bases and J by 14 bases, with 23 bases between. The CDR3 sequence is 13 residues long. The CDR3 nucleotides read TGTGCCAGCAACGAACCTCCAGGGAGGGAGGAAACCTTC. It translates to CASNEPPGREETF.

V is TRBV7-3 and J is TRBJ2-1, with TRBD2 matching 8 bases. The V and J ends lost 4 bases and 2 bases, in that order; junction bases with no gene match: 4. The germline V gene has CDR1 SGHTA and CDR2 FQGTGA. CDR3 length: 15 amino acids. The CDR3 nucleotides read TGTGCCAGCAGCTCCGCGGGAGGCGCCTACAATGAGCAGTTCTTC. As protein: CASSSAGGAYNEQFF.

This clone was recorded once. The rearrangement links TRBV21-1 to TRBJ1-1; the table's D call, TRBD1, was not checked against the DNA. TRBV21-1 is a pseudogene locus. This CDR3 is 12 amino acids long. The CDR3 DNA is TGTGCCAGCACCCAGGGGGTGTCTGAAGCTTTCTTT. It codes for CASTQGVSEAFF.

This chain uses TRBV9 with TRBJ2-1; 12 bases are shared with TRBD2. Germline V CDR1 and CDR2: SGDLS, YYNGEE. This CDR3 has 16 amino acids. The ends lost 0 bases at V and 10 bases at J; junction bases unmatched: 8. CDR3 nucleotides: TGTGCCAGCAGCGTAGGAGCTAGCGGGAGGGCGTCCGAGCAGTTCTTC. As protein: CASSVGASGRASEQFF. Drawing the rest from reference TRBV9 and TRBJ2-1, the complete variable domain is DSGVTQTPKHLITATGQRVTLRCSPRSGDLSVYWYQQSLDQGLQFLIQYYNGEERAKGNILERFSAQQFPDLHSELNLSSLELGDSALYFCASSVGASGRASEQFFGPGTRLTVL.

This rearrangement joins TRBV4-3 to TRBJ1-2; 7 nucleotides align to TRBD1. The V gene's germline CDR1 is LGHNA and CDR2 YSLEER. V trimming: 0 bases; J trimming: 2 bases; junction bases outside the gene matches: 6. CDR3 length: 16 amino acids. This CDR3 reads CASSQDWDSENYGYTF. CDR3 DNA: TGCGCCAGCAGCCAAGATTGGGACAGCGAGAACTATGGCTACACCTTC.

This clone was seen just once. The V and J genes are TRBV4-3 and TRBJ2-1; 9 bases map to TRBD2. V lost 0 bases, J lost 2 bases, and 5 bases stayed unmatched. CDR3 length equals 17 residues. Germline values: CDR1 LGHNA, CDR2 YSLEER. The CDR3 DNA follows: TGCGCCAGCAGCCAAGATAAAGCGGGAGGACCCTACAATGAGCAGTTCTTC. Protein: CASSQDKAGGPYNEQFF.

This clone was detected once. V and J are TRBV6-1 and TRBJ1-5; TRBD1 aligns across 9 bases. Trimming removed 3 bases from V and 7 bases from J; junction bases left unmatched: 7. Germline V lookup: CDR1 MNHNS, CDR2 SASEGT. The CDR3 totals 15 residues. The CDR3 here is CASSDDRGWKQPQHF. The CDR3 DNA reads as TGTGCCAGCAGTGATGACAGGGGGTGGAAGCAGCCCCAGCATTTT.

V usage is TRBV28 and J usage is TRBJ2-5, with 11 positions matching TRBD2. The germline gives CDR1 MDHEN, CDR2 SYDVKM. The V segment lost 6 bases and the J segment 3 bases; nucleotides outside the gene matches: 9. The CDR3 length is 16 residues. The CDR3 DNA reads as TGTGCCAGCAGCTACGAGGTAGCGGGAGGGAAAGAGACCCAGTACTTC. Translating it yields CASSYEVAGGKETQYF.

This clone was counted many times. The gene calls are TRBV2 and TRBJ2-7; perhaps TRBD1 as D (5 bases). Per germline, CDR1 SNHLY and CDR2 FYNNEI. V lost 4 bases and J lost 4, with 14 bases in between. The CDR3 spans 14 residues. CDR3 bases: TGTGCCAGCAGTGCCCCACAGACAGCATACGAGCAGTACTTC. This translates into CASSAPQTAYEQYF.

The gene calls are TRBV7-2 and TRBJ1-2; D is unresolved. The CDR3 runs to 13 residues. Trimming shortened V by 6 bases and J by 3 bases, and 11 bases separated the two germline ends. Germline CDR1 reads SGHTA; CDR2 reads FQGNSA. The CDR3 nucleotides read TGTGCCAGCAGGGCGGGTTCCGACTATGGCTACACCTTC. It yields the protein CASRAGSDYGYTF.

The rearrangement uses TRBV2 and TRBJ2-1, with D unresolved. Trimming pared 6 bases from V and 2 bases from J, leaving 14 bases between. Germline-derived CDR1 and CDR2 are SNHLY and FYNNEI. CDR3 length: 15 amino acids. This chain's CDR3 is CASSDSSFTYNEQFF. DNA for the CDR3: TGTGCCAGCAGCGACTCTAGTTTCACCTACAATGAGCAGTTCTTC. The full variable domain, with the rest looked up from reference TRBV2 and TRBJ2-1, is EPEVTQTPSHQVTQMGQEVILRCVPISNHLYFYWYRQILGQKVEFLVSFYNNEISEKSEIFDDQFSVERPDGSNFTLKIRSTKLEDSAMYFCASSDSSFTYNEQFFGPGTRLTVL.